One sample yielded the 23 T cell receptor beta chains listed below, sequenced in a study of beta chain features in type 1 diabetes. Expressed TCRB transcripts were sequenced after all isolated RNA was converted to cDNA. The method was immunoSEQ multiplex PCR; TCRdb's version includes in-frame clones alone and lacks a portion of them. The sample yields 300,000 to 350,000 clones, roughly 8% seen once. Sequencing used central memory CD4+ T cells from blood. These receptors were collected from a woman aged 18-35 years in good health.

This clone was picked up many times. The J gene is TRBJ2-1, the V gene TRBV7-2, with D maybe TRBD1 (5 bases). Trimming stripped 2 bases from V and 8 bases from J, with 16 bases between. The germline gives CDR1 SGHTA, CDR2 FQGNSA. The CDR3 has 15 residues. CDR3 protein: CASSLWGLPMYEQFF. The CDR3 bases are TGTGCCAGCAGCTTATGGGGCTTACCTATGTATGAGCAGTTCTTC. Complete variable domain (other parts from reference TRBV7-2 and TRBJ2-1): GAGVSQSPSNKVTEKGKDVELRCDPISGHTALYWYRQSLGQGLEFLIYFQGNSAPDKSGLPSDRFSAERTGGSVSTLTIQRTQQEDSAVYLCASSLWGLPMYEQFFGPGTRLTVL.

This clone was observed a few times. The chain links TRBV28 to TRBJ2-1, with D perhaps TRBD2 (6 bases). Germline V lookup: CDR1 MDHEN, CDR2 SYDVKM. The CDR3 runs to 15 residues. V lost 6 bases, J lost 5 bases, and 17 bases lay in between. Written as DNA, the CDR3 is TGTGCCAGCAGCCCTGGGGCAGGCGGGAACAATGAGCAGTTCTTC. Its translation: CASSPGAGGNNEQFF.

The chain employs TRBV7-9 and TRBJ2-2; 10 bases are a match to TRBD2. Trimming removed 5 bases from V and 5 bases from J; junction bases left unmatched: 11. Germline values: CDR1 SEHNR, CDR2 FQNEAQ (reference sequence). This CDR3 has 17 amino acids. The CDR3 protein is CASSPPGKTSGTGELFF. The CDR3 region has the DNA TGTGCCAGCAGCCCTCCAGGGAAGACTAGCGGGACCGGGGAGCTGTTTTTT.

This clone was found a few times. The chain is built from TRBV5-1 and TRBJ2-3; D remains unclear. The CDR3 is 15 residues long. Per germline, CDR1 SGHRS and CDR2 YFSETQ. The ends were cut back, 9 bases at V and 0 bases at J, with 17 bases in the middle. The CDR3 sequence: CATDPMWSSTDTQYF. The CDR3 nucleotides are TGCGCCACCGATCCAATGTGGTCCAGCACAGATACGCAGTATTTT.

This clone was seen more than once but under ten times. This rearrangement joins TRBV5-1 to TRBJ2-5; D is undetermined. The CDR3 has 13 amino acids. From germline, CDR1 is SGHRS and CDR2 YFSETQ. Trimming took 1 base from V and 2 from J, leaving 6 bases between them. The CDR3 protein is CASSLWDQETQYF. CDR3 bases: TGCGCCAGCAGCTTGTGGGATCAAGAGACCCAGTACTTC.

This clone was seen a few times. The V gene is TRBV11-2, the J gene TRBJ2-7; TRBD1 matches at 8 bases. The germline CDR1 and CDR2 sequences are SGHAT and FQNNGV. This CDR3 is 15 amino acids long. J was trimmed by 4 bases and V by 5 bases; bases with no gene match: 10. CDR3 bases: TGTGCCAGCAGCCGCACGGACAGGGCACCTTACGAGCAGTACTTC. This translates into CASSRTDRAPYEQYF.

This clone was counted only a few times. J is TRBJ2-5 and V is TRBV7-2; maybe TRBD2 (5 bases). The germline V gene has CDR1 SGHTA and CDR2 FQGNSA. This CDR3 region has 13 residues. V lost 1 base, J lost 7 bases, and 10 bases lay in between. CDR3 DNA: TGTGCCAGCAGCTTAGAACTTGCGGGGACCCAGTACTTC. It specifies CASSLELAGTQYF.

This clone has more than one count but fewer than ten. The chain links TRBV6-5 to TRBJ1-2; possible D gene TRBD1, 6 bases. The V end lost 2 bases, the J end lost 3 bases, and 10 bases lay between the germline ends. The germline gives CDR1 MNHEY, CDR2 SVGAGI. The CDR3 sequence is 14 residues long. DNA of the CDR3: TGTGCCAGCAGTTACGAGGGGGGTGACTATGGCTACACCTTC. Translation: CASSYEGGDYGYTF.

This clone was seen a handful of times. The chain has TRBV5-4 and TRBJ1-2; the match to TRBD1 covers 7 bases. The V gene end was trimmed by 4 bases and the J gene end by 8 bases; junction bases not matched to a gene: 8. This CDR3 region has 13 residues. In germline, CDR1 is SGHNT, CDR2 YYREEE (reference sequence). The CDR3 DNA reads TGTGCCAGCAGCCCAGACAGGGCAAGCGGCTACACCTTC. This encodes CASSPDRASGYTF.

About this clone: A junction boundary mismatches the germline segment, possibly from a read error. J is TRBJ2-3 and V is TRBV10-3; a possible D gene is TRBD2 (6 bases). This CDR3 is 15 amino acids long. Per germline, CDR1 ENHRY and CDR2 SYGVKD. The CDR3, as DNA: TGTGCCAGCAGTTACTCTGGCGGGAACACAGATACGCAGTATTTT. This gives the protein CASSYSGGNTDTQYF.

This clone was observed at least ten times. The genes are TRBV4-1 and TRBJ2-1; either TRBD1 or TRBD2 may supply D (5 bases each). Trimming removed 4 bases from V and 6 bases from J, with 19 bases in between. The CDR3 has 16 amino acids. The V gene's germline CDR1 is MGHRA and CDR2 YSYEKL. The CDR3 DNA reads as TGCGCCAGCAGCCTCCGGGCCTCCGGGGCCGTCAATGAGCAGTTCTTC. Translation gives CASSLRASGAVNEQFF.

This clone was observed a few times. The chain uses TRBV10-3 and TRBJ2-1; 7 positions agree with TRBD2. Germline V CDR1 and CDR2: ENHRY, SYGVKD. The CDR3 sequence is 13 residues long. J was trimmed by 8 bases and V by 8 bases; bases with no gene match: 9. The CDR3 DNA is TGTGCCATCGGGCGGGAGCTATCGGATGAGCAGTTCTTC. Residues: CAIGRELSDEQFF.

The chain is built from TRBV6-1 and TRBJ2-7; maybe TRBD1 (6 bases). The CDR3 runs 13 residues. The germline CDR1 and CDR2 sequences are MNHNS and SASEGT. V gave up 5 bases and J gave up 1 base, with 9 bases separating them. CDR3 sequence (DNA): TGTGCCAGCAGTAGGACAGTGTCCTACGAGCAGTACTTC. It is translated as CASSRTVSYEQYF.

The rearrangement joins TRBV10-3 to TRBJ2-1; tentatively, D is TRBD1 or TRBD2 (5 bases each). CDR3 length: 12 amino acids. Trimming pared 2 bases from V and 8 bases from J, leaving 7 bases between. Per germline, CDR1 ENHRY and CDR2 SYGVKD. In nucleotides, the CDR3 is TGTGCCATCAGTGAGGGGGGATATGAGCAGTTCTTC. This encodes CAISEGGYEQFF.

This clone was recorded a few times. The chain combines TRBV5-4 with TRBJ2-4, with D possibly TRBD2 on 5 matching bases. Trimming removed 4 bases at V and 0 bases at J, with 14 bases between. The CDR3 has 16 amino acids. Germline loops: CDR1 SGHNT, CDR2 YYREEE (reference sequence). Here the CDR3 reads CASSQEPGLAKNIQYF. The CDR3 DNA is TGTGCCAGCAGCCAAGAGCCAGGACTAGCCAAAAACATTCAGTACTTC.

This clone was counted between two and nine times. The chain carries TRBV11-2 and TRBJ2-7; 8 bases agree with TRBD2. This CDR3 comprises 16 residues. After removal of 1 base from V and 4 bases from J, the junction contained 9 bases not matched to a gene. Germline assignment: CDR1 SGHAT and CDR2 FQNNGV. The CDR3 bases are TGTGCCAGCAGCTTAGGAGGTAGCGGGAAAGGGTACGAGCAGTACTTC. Protein: CASSLGGSGKGYEQYF.

This clone was observed at least ten times. The chain links TRBV4-2 to TRBJ2-1; 9 nucleotides align to TRBD1. V lost 4 bases and J lost 0; bases outside the gene matches: 4. The CDR3 loop spans 16 amino acids. The germline V gene encodes CDR1 LGHNA and CDR2 YNFKEQ. CDR3: CASSPQGASSYNEQFF. CDR3 bases: TGTGCCAGCAGCCCACAGGGGGCTAGCTCCTACAATGAGCAGTTCTTC.

This clone was counted only a few times. The chain has TRBV21-1 and TRBJ2-3; the D segment call TRBD2 is taken from the table without a DNA check. TRBV21-1 is assigned pseudogene status. The CDR3 totals 19 residues. DNA for the CDR3: TGTGCCAGCAGCAAAGGCTGGGGAGGATACCGAACTAGCACAGATACGCAGTATTTT. Amino acids: CASSKGWGGYRTSTDTQYF.

This clone was detected only a few times. DNA of the CDR3: TGCGCCAGCAGCCGAGAGACTAGCGGGAGGGCTAGCACAGATACGCAGTATTTT. Amino acids: CASSRETSGRASTDTQYF. The chain has TRBV4-1 and TRBJ2-3; 14 positions match TRBD2. V gave up 4 bases and J gave up 0 bases; unmatched junction bases: 6. The germline V gene encodes CDR1 MGHRA and CDR2 YSYEKL. The CDR3 extends over 18 amino acids.

This rearrangement joins TRBV7-6 to TRBJ2-1; D may be TRBD1 (7 bases). The CDR3 is made up of 13 amino acids. In germline, CDR1 is SGHVS, CDR2 FNYEAQ. V dropped 9 bases and J dropped 4 bases, with 13 bases sitting between them. The CDR3 loop is CASAGQTYNEQFF. The CDR3 bases are TGTGCCAGTGCGGGACAGACATACAATGAGCAGTTCTTC. Looking up the rest from reference TRBV7-6 and TRBJ2-1 gives the full variable domain: GAGVSQSPRYKVTKRGQDVALRCDPISGHVSLYWYRQALGQGPEFLTYFNYEAQQDKSGLPNDRFSAERPEGSISTLTIQRTEQRDSAMYRCASAGQTYNEQFFGPGTRLTVL.

This chain joins TRBV19 and TRBJ1-1; D is perhaps TRBD1 (6 bases). The germline V gene encodes CDR1 LNHDA and CDR2 SQIVND (reference sequence). Trimming removed 6 bases from V and 4 bases from J, with 30 bases in between. This CDR3 contains 19 residues. The CDR3 reads CASRPTPILLQGSTTEAFF. The CDR3 DNA reads TGTGCCAGTAGGCCAACCCCTATCCTGTTACAGGGTAGTACCACTGAAGCTTTCTTT.

The V gene is TRBV4-3, the J gene TRBJ1-5, with D uncertain. The germline V and J ends were trimmed by 0 bases and 5 bases, with 5 bases remaining between them. The CDR3 sequence is 13 residues long. Germline CDR1 LGHNA, CDR2 YSLEER. The CDR3: CASSQEFDQPQHF. CDR3 coding DNA: TGCGCCAGCAGCCAAGAATTCGATCAGCCCCAGCATTTT.

This clone was observed a handful of times. The V call is TRBV5-4, the J call TRBJ2-4, with unresolved D. There are 14 residues in the CDR3. Germline V gives CDR1 SGHNT, CDR2 YYREEE (reference sequence). The germline V and J ends were trimmed by 0 bases and 3 bases, with 7 bases remaining between them. The CDR3 here is CASSLDLVKNIQYF. DNA for the CDR3: TGTGCCAGCAGCTTGGATCTCGTCAAAAACATTCAGTACTTC.